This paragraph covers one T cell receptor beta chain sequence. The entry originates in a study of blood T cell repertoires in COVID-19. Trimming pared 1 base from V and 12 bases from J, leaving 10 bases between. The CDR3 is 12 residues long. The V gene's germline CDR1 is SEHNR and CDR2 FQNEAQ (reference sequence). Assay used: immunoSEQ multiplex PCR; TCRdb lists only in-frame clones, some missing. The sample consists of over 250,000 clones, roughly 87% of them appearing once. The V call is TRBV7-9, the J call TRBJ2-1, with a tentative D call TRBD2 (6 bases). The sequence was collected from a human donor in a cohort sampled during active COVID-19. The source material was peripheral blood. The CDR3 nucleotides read TGTGCCAGCAGCTTAGTGGGGCGGGGGCAGTTCTTC. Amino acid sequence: CASSLVGRGQFF.